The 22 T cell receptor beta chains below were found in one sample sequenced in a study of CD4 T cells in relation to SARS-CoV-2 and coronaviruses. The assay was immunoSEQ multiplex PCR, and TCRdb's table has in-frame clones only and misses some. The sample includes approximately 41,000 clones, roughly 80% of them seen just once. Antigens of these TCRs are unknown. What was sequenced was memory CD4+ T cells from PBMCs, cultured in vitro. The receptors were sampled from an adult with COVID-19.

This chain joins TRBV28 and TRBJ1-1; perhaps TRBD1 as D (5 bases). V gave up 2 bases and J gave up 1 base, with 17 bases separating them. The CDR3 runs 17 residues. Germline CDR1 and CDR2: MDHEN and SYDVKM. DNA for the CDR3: TGTGCCAGCAGTTTAAGGGGTTTCTCCTTGAAGAACACTGAAGCTTTCTTT. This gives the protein CASSLRGFSLKNTEAFF.

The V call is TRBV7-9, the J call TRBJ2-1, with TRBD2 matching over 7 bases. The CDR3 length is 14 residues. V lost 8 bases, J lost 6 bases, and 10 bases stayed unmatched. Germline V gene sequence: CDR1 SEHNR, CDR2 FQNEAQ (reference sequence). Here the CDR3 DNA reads TGTGCCAGCTTAACTAGCGTTGACGGCAATGAGCAGTTCTTC. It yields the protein CASLTSVDGNEQFF. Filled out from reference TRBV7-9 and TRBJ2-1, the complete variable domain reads DTGVSQNPRHKITKRGQNVTFRCDPISEHNRLYWYRQTLGQGPEFLTYFQNEAQLEKSRLLSDRFSAERPKGSFSTLEIQRTEQGDSAMYLCASLTSVDGNEQFFGPGTRLTVL.

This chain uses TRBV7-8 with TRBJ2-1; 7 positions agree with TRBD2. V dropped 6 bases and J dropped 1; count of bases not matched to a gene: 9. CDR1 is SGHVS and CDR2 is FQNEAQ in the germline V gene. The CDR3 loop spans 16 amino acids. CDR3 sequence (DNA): TGTGCCAGCAGACTATCGGGTAGCGGGTCCTACAATGAGCAGTTCTTC. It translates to CASRLSGSGSYNEQFF.

The CDR3 nucleotides are TGTGCCAGCAGCTTAGACCCGGTCTTTAACACTGAAGCTTTCTTT. Encoded protein: CASSLDPVFNTEAFF. This rearrangement joins TRBV7-9 to TRBJ1-1; unclear D gene. Germline CDR1 SEHNR, CDR2 FQNEAQ (reference sequence). Trimming pared 1 base from V and 2 bases from J, leaving 11 bases between. The CDR3 has 15 amino acids.

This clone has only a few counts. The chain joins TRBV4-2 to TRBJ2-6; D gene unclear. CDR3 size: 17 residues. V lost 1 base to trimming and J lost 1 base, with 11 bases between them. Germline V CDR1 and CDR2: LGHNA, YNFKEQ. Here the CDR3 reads CASSQVRIGSGANVLTF. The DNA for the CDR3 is TGTGCCAGCAGCCAAGTACGTATTGGGTCTGGGGCCAACGTCCTGACTTTC.

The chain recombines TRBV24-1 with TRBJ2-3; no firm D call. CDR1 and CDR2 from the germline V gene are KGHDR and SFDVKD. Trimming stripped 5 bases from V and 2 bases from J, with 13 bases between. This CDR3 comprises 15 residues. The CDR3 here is CATSALTDLTDTQYF. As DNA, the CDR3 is TGTGCCACCAGTGCTCTAACGGACCTCACAGATACGCAGTATTTT.

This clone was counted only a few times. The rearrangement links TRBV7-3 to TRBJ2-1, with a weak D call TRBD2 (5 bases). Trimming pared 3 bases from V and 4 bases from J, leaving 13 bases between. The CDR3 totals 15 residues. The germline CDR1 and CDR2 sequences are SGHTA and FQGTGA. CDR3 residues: CASSFEGGGYNEQFF. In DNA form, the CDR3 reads TGTGCCAGCAGCTTTGAGGGCGGTGGGTACAATGAGCAGTTCTTC.

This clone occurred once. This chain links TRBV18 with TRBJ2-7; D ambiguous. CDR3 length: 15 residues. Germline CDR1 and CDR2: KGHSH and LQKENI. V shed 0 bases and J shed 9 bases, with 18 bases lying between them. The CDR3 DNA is TGTGCCAGCTCACCACCGACGGGTCCTCAATTCGGGCAGTACTTC. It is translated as CASSPPTGPQFGQYF.

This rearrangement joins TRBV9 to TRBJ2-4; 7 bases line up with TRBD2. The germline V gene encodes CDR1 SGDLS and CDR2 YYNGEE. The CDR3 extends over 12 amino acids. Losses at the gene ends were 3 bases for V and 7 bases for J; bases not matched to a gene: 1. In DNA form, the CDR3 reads TGTGCCAGCAGCGGGGGGGGGAACATTCAGTACTTC. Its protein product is CASSGGGNIQYF. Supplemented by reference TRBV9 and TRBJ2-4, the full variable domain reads DSGVTQTPKHLITATGQRVTLRCSPRSGDLSVYWYQQSLDQGLQFLIQYYNGEERAKGNILERFSAQQFPDLHSELNLSSLELGDSALYFCASSGGGNIQYFGAGTRLSVL.

In DNA, the CDR3 is TGTGCCAGCAGTTACCCTCATTCGACAGGGGCAGAGACCCAGTACTTC. It specifies CASSYPHSTGAETQYF. This sequence joins TRBV28 and TRBJ2-5; 8 bases are a match to TRBD1. The CDR3 covers 16 residues. Germline V gene data show CDR1 as MDHEN and CDR2 as SYDVKM. Trimming took 4 bases from V and 4 from J; bases not matched to a gene: 11. The variable domain in full, completed from reference TRBV28 and TRBJ2-5, reads DVKVTQSSRYLVKRTGEKVFLECVQDMDHENMFWYRQDPGLGLRLIYFSYDVKMKEKGDIPEGYSVSREKKERFSLILESASTNQTSMYLCASSYPHSTGAETQYFGPGTRLLVL.

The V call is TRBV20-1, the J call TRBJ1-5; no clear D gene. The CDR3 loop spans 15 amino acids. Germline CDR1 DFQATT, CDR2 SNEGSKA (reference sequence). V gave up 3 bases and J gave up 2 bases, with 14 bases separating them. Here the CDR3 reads CSASSDSSGNQPQHF. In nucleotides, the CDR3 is TGCAGTGCTAGTTCGGACTCTAGCGGCAATCAGCCCCAGCATTTT.

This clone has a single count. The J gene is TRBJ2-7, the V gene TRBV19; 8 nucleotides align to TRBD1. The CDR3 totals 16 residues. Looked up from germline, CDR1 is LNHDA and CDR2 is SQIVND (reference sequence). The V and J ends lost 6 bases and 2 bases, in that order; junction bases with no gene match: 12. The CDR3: CASRMTDRGDTYEQYF. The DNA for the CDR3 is TGTGCCAGTAGAATGACCGACAGGGGTGATACCTACGAGCAGTACTTC.

The CDR3 loop is CAWSGFWGERGYTEAFF. The DNA for the CDR3 is TGTGCCTGGAGTGGATTTTGGGGGGAGAGGGGGTACACTGAAGCTTTCTTT. The rearrangement uses TRBV30 and TRBJ1-1, with D possibly being TRBD1 (6 bases). CDR1 is GTSNPN and CDR2 is SVGIG in the germline V gene (reference sequence). The CDR3 totals 17 residues. V shed 1 base and J shed 3 bases, with 21 bases lying between them. Supplemented by reference TRBV30 and TRBJ1-1, the full variable domain reads SQTIHQWPATLVQPVGSPLSLECTVEGTSNPNLYWYRQAAGRGLQLLFYSVGIGQISSEVPQNLSASRPQDRQFILSSKKLLLSDSGFYLCAWSGFWGERGYTEAFFGQGTRLTVV.

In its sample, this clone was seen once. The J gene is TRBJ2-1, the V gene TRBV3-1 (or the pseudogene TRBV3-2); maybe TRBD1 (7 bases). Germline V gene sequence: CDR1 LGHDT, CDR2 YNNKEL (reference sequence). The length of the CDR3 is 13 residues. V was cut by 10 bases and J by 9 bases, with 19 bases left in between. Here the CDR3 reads CATRTPGGGEQFF. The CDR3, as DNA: TGTGCCACCCGAACCCCAGGGGGAGGTGAGCAGTTCTTC.

CDR3 in DNA: TGTGCCAGCAGCCGCCCTCCCCTAGCGGGAGTAGATACGCAGTATTTT. This translates into CASSRPPLAGVDTQYF. The gene calls are TRBV3-1 (or the pseudogene TRBV3-2) and TRBJ2-3; 10 nucleotides align to TRBD2. The CDR3 runs to 16 residues. The J segment lost 5 bases and the V segment lost 4 bases, leaving 9 bases of the junction unmatched. Germline V CDR1 and CDR2: LGHDT, YNNKEL (reference sequence).

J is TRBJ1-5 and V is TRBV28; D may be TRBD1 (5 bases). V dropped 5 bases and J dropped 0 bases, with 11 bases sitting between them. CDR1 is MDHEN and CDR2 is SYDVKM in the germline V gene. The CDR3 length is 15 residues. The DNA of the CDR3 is TGTGCCAGCAGTGAGGGACTATATAGCAATCAGCCCCAGCATTTT. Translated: CASSEGLYSNQPQHF.

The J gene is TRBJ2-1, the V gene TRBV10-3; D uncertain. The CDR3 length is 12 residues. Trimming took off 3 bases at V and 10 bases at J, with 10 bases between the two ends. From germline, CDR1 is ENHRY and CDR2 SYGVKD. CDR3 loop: CAISERTEEQFF. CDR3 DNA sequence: TGTGCCATCAGTGAACGGACCGAGGAGCAGTTCTTC.

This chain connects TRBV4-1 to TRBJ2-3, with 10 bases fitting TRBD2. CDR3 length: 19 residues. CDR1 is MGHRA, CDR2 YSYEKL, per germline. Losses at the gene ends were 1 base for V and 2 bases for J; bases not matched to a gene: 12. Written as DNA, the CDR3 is TGCGCCAGCAGCCAAGGGCTAGCGGGAGTCTCCTCTCCCACAGATACGCAGTATTTT. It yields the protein CASSQGLAGVSSPTDTQYF.

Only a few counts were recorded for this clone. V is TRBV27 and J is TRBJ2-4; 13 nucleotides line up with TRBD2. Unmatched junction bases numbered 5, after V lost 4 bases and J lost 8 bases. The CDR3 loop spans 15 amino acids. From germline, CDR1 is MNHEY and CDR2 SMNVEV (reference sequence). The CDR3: CASSSRLAGGHIQYF. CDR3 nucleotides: TGTGCCAGCAGTTCACGACTAGCGGGAGGTCACATTCAGTACTTC.

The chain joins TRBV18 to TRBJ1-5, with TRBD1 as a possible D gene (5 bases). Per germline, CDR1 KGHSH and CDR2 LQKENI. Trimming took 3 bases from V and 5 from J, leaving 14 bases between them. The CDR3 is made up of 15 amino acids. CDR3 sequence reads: CASSPKTGFDQPQHF. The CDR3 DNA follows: TGTGCCAGCTCACCTAAAACAGGTTTTGATCAGCCCCAGCATTTT. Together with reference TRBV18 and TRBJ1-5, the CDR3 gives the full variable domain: NAGVMQNPRHLVRRRGQEARLRCSPMKGHSHVYWYRQLPEEGLKFMVYLQKENIIDESGMPKERFSAEFPKEGPSILRIQQVVRGDSAAYFCASSPKTGFDQPQHFGDGTRLSIL.

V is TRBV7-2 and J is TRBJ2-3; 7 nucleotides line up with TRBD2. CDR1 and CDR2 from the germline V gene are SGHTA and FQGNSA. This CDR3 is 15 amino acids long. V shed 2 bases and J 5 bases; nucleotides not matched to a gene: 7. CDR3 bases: TGTGCCAGCAGCTTACGCGGGAGAAACGGAGATACGCAGTATTTT. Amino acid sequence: CASSLRGRNGDTQYF.

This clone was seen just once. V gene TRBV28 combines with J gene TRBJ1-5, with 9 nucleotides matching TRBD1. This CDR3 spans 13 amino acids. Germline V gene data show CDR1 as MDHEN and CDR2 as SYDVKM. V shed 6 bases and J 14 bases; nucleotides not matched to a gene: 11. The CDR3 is CASRGTGFSFEHF. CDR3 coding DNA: TGTGCCAGCAGAGGGACAGGGTTTTCTTTTGAGCATTTT.